Sequencing of this T cell receptor beta chain was carried out in a study of technical replicates of blood from a few donors. The germline CDR1 and CDR2 sequences are SGHRS and YFSETQ. The CDR3 sequence is 14 residues long. The V segment lost 6 bases and the J segment 4 bases; nucleotides outside the gene matches: 8. Libraries were prepared by immunoSEQ multiplex PCR; TCRdb keeps only in-frame clonotypes and omits some of them. The table shows tens of thousands of clones, with roughly 98% occurring only once. The sequence was obtained from a human donor in good health. The rearrangement joins TRBV5-1 to TRBJ2-7, with 9 positions matching TRBD1. The specimen was T cells isolated from PBMCs. CDR3 nucleotide sequence: TGCGCCAGCAATCAAGGACAGGGGAGTTACGAGCAGTACTTC. Its translation is CASNQGQGSYEQYF.